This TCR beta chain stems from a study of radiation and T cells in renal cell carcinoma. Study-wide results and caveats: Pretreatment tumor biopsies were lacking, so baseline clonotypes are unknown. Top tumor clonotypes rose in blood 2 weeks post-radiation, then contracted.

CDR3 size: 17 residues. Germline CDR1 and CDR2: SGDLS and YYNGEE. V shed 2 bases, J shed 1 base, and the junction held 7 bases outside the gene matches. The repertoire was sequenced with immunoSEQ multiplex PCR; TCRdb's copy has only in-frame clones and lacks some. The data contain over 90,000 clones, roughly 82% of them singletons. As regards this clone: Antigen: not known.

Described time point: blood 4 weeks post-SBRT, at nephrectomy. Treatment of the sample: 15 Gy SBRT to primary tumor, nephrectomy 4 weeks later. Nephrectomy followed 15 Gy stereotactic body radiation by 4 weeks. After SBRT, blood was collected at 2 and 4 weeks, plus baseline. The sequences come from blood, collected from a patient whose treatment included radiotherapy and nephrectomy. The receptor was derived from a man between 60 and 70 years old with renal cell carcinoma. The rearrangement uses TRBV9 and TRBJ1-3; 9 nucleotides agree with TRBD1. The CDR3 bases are TGTGCCAGCAGCGTTTCCGGGACAGGGAGATCTGGAAACACCATATATTTT. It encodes CASSVSGTGRSGNTIYF.